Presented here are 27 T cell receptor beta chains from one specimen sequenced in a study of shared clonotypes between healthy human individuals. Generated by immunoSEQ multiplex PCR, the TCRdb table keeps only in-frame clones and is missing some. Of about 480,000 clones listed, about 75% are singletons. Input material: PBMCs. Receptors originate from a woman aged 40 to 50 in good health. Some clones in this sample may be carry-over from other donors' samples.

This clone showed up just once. CDR3 protein: CSVAYGGFSYNEQFF. For the CDR3, the DNA is TGCAGCGTTGCTTACGGGGGTTTCTCCTACAATGAGCAGTTCTTC. The genes are TRBV29-1 and TRBJ2-1; D possibly corresponds to TRBD2 (6 bases). Germline values: CDR1 SQVTM, CDR2 ANQGSEA. This CDR3 has 15 residues. V lost 4 bases and J lost 0, with 13 bases in between.

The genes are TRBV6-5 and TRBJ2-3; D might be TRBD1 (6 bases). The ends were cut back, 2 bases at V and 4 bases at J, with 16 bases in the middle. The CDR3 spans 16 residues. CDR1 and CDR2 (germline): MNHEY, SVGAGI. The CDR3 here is CASSYQSRDIADTQYF. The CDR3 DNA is TGTGCCAGCAGTTACCAGTCCCGGGACATCGCAGATACGCAGTATTTT.

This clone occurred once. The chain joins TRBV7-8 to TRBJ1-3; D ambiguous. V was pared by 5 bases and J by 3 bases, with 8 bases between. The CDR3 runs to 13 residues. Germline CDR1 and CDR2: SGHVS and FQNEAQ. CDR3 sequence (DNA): TGTGCCAGCAGCATTGATGTTGGAAACACCATATATTTT. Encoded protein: CASSIDVGNTIYF.

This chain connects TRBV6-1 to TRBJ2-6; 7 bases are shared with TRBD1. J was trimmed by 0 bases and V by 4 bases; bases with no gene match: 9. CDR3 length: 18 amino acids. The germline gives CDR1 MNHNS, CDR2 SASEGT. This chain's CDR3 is CASSVTGTASSGANVLTF. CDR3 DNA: TGTGCCAGCAGTGTCACCGGGACAGCGAGCTCTGGGGCCAACGTCCTGACTTTC.

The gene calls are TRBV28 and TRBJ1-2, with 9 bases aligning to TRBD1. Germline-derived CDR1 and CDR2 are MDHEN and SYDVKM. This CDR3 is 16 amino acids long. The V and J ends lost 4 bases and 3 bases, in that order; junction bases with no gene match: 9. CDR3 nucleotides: TGTGCCAGCAGTTCCCCCGGGACAGGGCTGGACTATGGCTACACCTTC. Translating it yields CASSSPGTGLDYGYTF.

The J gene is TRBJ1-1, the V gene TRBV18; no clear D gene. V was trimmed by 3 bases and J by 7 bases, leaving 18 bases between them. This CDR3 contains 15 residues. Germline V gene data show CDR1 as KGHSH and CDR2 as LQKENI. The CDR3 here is CASSPARTLSYEAFF. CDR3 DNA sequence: TGTGCCAGCTCACCCGCCAGGACCTTATCATATGAAGCTTTCTTT. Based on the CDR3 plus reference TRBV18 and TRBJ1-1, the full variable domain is NAGVMQNPRHLVRRRGQEARLRCSPMKGHSHVYWYRQLPEEGLKFMVYLQKENIIDESGMPKERFSAEFPKEGPSILRIQQVVRGDSAAYFCASSPARTLSYEAFFGQGTRLTVV.

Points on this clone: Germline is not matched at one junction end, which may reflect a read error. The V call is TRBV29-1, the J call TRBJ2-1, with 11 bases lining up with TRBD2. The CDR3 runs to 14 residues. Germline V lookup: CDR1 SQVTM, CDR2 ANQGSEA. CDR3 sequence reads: CSVQEASGGNEQFF. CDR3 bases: TGCAGCGTTCAAGAAGCTAGCGGGGGGAATGAGCAGTTCTTC.

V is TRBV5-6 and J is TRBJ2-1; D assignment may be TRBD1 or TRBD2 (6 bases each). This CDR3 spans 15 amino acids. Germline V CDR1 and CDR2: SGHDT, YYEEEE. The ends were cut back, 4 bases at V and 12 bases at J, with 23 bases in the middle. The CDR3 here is CASSPGTRGTGGQFF. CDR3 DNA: TGTGCCAGCAGCCCCGGGACACGGGGGACCGGGGGGCAGTTCTTC.

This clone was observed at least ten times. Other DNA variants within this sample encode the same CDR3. In DNA form, the CDR3 reads TGTGCCAGCAATCCCGGGACCAGCAATCAGCCCCAGCATTTT. This gives the protein CASNPGTSNQPQHF. This rearrangement joins TRBV25-1 to TRBJ1-5; tentatively, D is TRBD1 (5 bases). The germline V gene encodes CDR1 MGHDK and CDR2 SYGVNS. This CDR3 is built from 14 residues. Trimming took off 7 bases at V and 1 base at J, with 11 bases between the two ends.

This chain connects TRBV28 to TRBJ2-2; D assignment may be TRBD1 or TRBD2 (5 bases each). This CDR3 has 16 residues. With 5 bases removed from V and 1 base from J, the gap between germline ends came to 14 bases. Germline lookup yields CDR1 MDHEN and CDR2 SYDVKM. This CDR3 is CASSPPRGGNTGELFF. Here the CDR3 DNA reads TGTGCCAGCAGTCCACCCCGGGGCGGGAACACCGGGGAGCTGTTTTTT.

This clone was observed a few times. This CDR3 is CASSERGQGVGDTIYF. The CDR3 bases are TGCGCCAGCAGCGAGAGGGGACAGGGGGTTGGGGACACCATATATTTT. This chain links TRBV4-1 with TRBJ1-3, with 11 bases aligning to TRBD1. The ends lost 5 bases at V and 8 bases at J; junction bases unmatched: 11. The length of the CDR3 is 16 residues. Germline CDR1 and CDR2: MGHRA and YSYEKL.

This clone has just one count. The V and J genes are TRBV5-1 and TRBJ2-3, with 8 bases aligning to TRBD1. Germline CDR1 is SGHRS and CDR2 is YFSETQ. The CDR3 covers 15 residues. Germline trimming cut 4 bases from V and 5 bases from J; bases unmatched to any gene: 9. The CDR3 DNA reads TGCGCCAGCAGCAACGGACAGGGCCGGGGAGATACGCAGTATTTT. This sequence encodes CASSNGQGRGDTQYF.

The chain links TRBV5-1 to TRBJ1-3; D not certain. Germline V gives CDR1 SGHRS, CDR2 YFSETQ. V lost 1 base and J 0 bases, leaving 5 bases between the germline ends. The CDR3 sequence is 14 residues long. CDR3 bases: TGCGCCAGCAGCTTGTCCCACTCTGGAAACACCATATATTTT. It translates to CASSLSHSGNTIYF. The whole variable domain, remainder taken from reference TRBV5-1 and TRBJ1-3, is KAGVTQTPRYLIKTRGQQVTLSCSPISGHRSVSWYQQTPGQGLQFLFEYFSETQRNKGNFPGRFSGRQFSNSRSEMNVSTLELGDSALYLCASSLSHSGNTIYFGEGSWLTVV.

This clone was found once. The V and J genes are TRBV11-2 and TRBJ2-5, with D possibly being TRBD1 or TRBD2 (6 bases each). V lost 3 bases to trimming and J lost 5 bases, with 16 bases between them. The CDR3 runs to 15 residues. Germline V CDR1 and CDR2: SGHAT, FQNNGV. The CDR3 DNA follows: TGTGCCAGCAGCTTGCCGGGGGCAGGGGAGGAGACCCAGTACTTC. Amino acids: CASSLPGAGEETQYF.

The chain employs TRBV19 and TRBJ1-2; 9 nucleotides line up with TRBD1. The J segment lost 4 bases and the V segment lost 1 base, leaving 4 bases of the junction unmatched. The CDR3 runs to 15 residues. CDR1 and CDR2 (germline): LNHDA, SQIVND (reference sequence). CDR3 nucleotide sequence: TGTGCCAGTAGTATAGGGACAGGGGACGGCTATGGCTACACCTTC. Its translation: CASSIGTGDGYGYTF.

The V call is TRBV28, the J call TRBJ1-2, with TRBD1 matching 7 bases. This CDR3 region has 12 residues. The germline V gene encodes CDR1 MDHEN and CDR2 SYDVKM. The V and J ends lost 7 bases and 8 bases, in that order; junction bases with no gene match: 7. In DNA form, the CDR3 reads TGTGCCAGCAACGAACAGGGGAAAGGCTACACCTTC. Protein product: CASNEQGKGYTF.

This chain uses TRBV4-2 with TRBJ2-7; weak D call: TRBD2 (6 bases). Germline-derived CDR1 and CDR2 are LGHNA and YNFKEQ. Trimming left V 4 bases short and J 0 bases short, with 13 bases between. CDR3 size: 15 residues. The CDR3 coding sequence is TGTGCCAGCAGCCCCCTCGGAGGGCCCTCCTACGAGCAGTACTTC. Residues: CASSPLGGPSYEQYF.

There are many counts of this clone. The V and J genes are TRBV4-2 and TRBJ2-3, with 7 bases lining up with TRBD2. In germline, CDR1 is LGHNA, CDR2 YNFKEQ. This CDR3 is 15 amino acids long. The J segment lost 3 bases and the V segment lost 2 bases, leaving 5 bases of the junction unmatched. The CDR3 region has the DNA TGTGCCAGCAGCCAACAGCGGGAAGTGACAGATACGCAGTATTTT. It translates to CASSQQREVTDTQYF.

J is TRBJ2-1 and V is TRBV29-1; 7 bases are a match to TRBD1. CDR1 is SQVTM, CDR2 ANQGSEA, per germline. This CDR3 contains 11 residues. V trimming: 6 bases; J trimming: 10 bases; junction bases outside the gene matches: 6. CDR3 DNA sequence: TGCAGCGTGCACAGGGGCAGGGAGCAGTTCTTC. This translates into CSVHRGREQFF.

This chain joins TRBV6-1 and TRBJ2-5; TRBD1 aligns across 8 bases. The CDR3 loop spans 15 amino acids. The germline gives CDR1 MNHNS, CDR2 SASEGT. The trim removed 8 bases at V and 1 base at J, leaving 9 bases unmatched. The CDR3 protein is CASAYRGNLQETQYF. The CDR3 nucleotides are TGTGCCAGCGCCTACAGGGGGAACCTCCAAGAGACCCAGTACTTC.

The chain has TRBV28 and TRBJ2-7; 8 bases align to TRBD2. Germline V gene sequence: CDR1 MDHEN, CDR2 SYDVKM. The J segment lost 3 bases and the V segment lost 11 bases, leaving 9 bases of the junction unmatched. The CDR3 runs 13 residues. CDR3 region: CAHGREALYEQYF. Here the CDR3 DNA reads TGTGCCCACGGGCGGGAGGCCCTCTACGAGCAGTACTTC.

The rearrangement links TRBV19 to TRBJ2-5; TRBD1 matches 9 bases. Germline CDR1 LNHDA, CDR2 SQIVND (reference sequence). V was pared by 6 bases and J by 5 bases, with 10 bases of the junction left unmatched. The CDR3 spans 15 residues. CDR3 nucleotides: TGTGCCAGTAGGTTAACCGGGACAGGGATGGAGACCCAGTACTTC. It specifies CASRLTGTGMETQYF. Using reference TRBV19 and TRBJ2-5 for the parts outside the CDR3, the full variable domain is DGGITQSPKYLFRKEGQNVTLSCEQNLNHDAMYWYRQDPGQGLRLIYYSQIVNDFQKGDIAEGYSVSREKKESFPLTVTSAQKNPTAFYLCASRLTGTGMETQYFGPGTRLLVL.

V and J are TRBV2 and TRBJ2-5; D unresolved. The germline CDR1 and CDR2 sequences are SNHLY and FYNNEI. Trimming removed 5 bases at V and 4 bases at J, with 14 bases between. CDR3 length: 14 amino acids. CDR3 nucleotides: TGTGCCAGCAGTCCCCGTCGTTTGGGAGAGACCCAGTACTTC. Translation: CASSPRRLGETQYF.

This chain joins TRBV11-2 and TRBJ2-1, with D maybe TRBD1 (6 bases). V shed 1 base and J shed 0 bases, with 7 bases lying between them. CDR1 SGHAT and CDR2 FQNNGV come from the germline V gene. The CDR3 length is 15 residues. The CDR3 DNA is TGTGCCAGCAGCTTAGCAGGGGCCTCCTACAATGAGCAGTTCTTC. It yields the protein CASSLAGASYNEQFF.

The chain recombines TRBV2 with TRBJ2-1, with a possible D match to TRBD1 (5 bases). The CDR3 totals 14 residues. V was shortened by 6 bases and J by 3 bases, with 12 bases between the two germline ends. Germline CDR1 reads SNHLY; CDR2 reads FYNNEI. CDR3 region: CASRPDRFYNEQFF. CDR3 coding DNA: TGTGCCAGCAGACCAGACAGATTCTACAATGAGCAGTTCTTC. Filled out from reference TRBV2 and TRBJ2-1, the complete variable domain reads EPEVTQTPSHQVTQMGQEVILRCVPISNHLYFYWYRQILGQKVEFLVSFYNNEISEKSEIFDDQFSVERPDGSNFTLKIRSTKLEDSAMYFCASRPDRFYNEQFFGPGTRLTVL.

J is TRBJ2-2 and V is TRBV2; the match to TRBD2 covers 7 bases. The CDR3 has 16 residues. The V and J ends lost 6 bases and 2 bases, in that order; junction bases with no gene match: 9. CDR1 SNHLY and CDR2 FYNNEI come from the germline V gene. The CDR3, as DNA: TGTGCCAGCAGAACCGGCCAGCGGGGTAACACCGGGGAGCTGTTTTTT. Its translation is CASRTGQRGNTGELFF.

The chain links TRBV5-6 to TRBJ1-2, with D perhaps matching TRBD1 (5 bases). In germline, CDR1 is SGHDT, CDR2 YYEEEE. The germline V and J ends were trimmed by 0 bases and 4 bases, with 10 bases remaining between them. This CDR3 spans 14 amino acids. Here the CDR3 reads CASSLGAGFYGYTF. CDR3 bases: TGTGCCAGCAGCTTGGGGGCAGGGTTCTATGGCTACACCTTC. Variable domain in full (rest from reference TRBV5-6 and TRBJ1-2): DAGVTQSPTHLIKTRGQQVTLRCSPKSGHDTVSWYQQALGQGPQFIFQYYEEEERQRGNFPDRFSGHQFPNYSSELNVNALLLGDSALYLCASSLGAGFYGYTFGSGTRLTVV.